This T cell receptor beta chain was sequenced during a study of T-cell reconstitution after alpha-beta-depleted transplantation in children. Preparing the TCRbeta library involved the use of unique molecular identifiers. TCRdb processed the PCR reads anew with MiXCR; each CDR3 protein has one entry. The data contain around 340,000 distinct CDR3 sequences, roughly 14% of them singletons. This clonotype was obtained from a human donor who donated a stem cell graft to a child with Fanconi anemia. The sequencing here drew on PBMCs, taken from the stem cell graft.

Written as DNA, the CDR3 is TGTGCCAGCAGCTTTCGACGGGGCTACGAGCAGTACGTC. As protein: CASSFRRGYEQYV. The rearrangement uses TRBV7-8 and TRBJ2-7; perhaps TRBD2 as D (5 bases). V lost 3 bases and J lost 3, with 9 bases in between. The CDR3 has 13 amino acids. Germline CDR1 SGHVS, CDR2 FQNEAQ.